These 26 T cell receptor beta chains share one sample of origin, sequenced in a study of blood T cell repertoires in COVID-19. Profiling relied on immunoSEQ multiplex PCR, and the TCRdb table lists in-frame clones only, not all of them. The data contain roughly 150,000 clones, about 80% of them singletons. The sample comprised peripheral blood. All receptors come from a man between 65 and 79 years old with active or convalescent COVID-19.

J is TRBJ1-1 and V is TRBV3-1 (or the pseudogene TRBV3-2), with a tentative D call TRBD1 (5 bases). V lost 5 bases to trimming and J lost 1 base, with 14 bases between them. Germline values: CDR1 LGHDT, CDR2 YNNKEL (reference sequence). The CDR3 contains 15 residues. The DNA of the CDR3 is TGTGCCAGCAGCAGATTTAGGGACTCGAACACTGAAGCTTTCTTT. Translated, it gives CASSRFRDSNTEAFF.

The gene calls are TRBV6-1 and TRBJ1-2; TRBD1 aligns across 8 bases. The ends lost 4 bases at V and 0 bases at J; junction bases unmatched: 10. This CDR3 has 17 residues. The germline V gene has CDR1 MNHNS and CDR2 SASEGT. The CDR3 reads CASSAATGGNPNYGYTF. In DNA form, the CDR3 reads TGTGCCAGCAGTGCCGCCACAGGGGGTAATCCTAACTATGGCTACACCTTC.

This clone was seen once. CDR3 loop: CASSLARDYGYTF. In DNA, the CDR3 is TGTGCCAGCAGTTTAGCCAGGGACTATGGCTACACCTTC. This rearrangement joins TRBV28 to TRBJ1-2; perhaps TRBD1 as D (5 bases). Germline CDR1 is MDHEN and CDR2 is SYDVKM. The CDR3 has 13 residues. The V end lost 2 bases, the J end lost 3 bases, and 7 bases lay between the germline ends.

CDR3 loop: CASRLGGVNQPQHF. CDR3 coding DNA: TGTGCCAGCAGGCTGGGGGGGGTGAATCAGCCCCAGCATTTT. The J gene is TRBJ1-5, the V gene TRBV27; weak D call: TRBD1 (5 bases). The length of the CDR3 is 14 residues. Germline lookup yields CDR1 MNHEY and CDR2 SMNVEV (reference sequence). V was clipped by 6 bases and J by 4 bases, with 13 bases between them.

The rearrangement uses TRBV5-1 and TRBJ2-2; D is perhaps TRBD2 (5 bases). CDR3 length equals 15 residues. V dropped 0 bases and J dropped 1 base, with 7 bases sitting between them. Germline CDR1 reads SGHRS; CDR2 reads YFSETQ. CDR3 loop: CASSLAGENTGELFF. The CDR3 DNA sequence: TGCGCCAGCAGCTTGGCCGGGGAGAACACCGGGGAGCTGTTTTTT.

The rearrangement uses TRBV9 and TRBJ2-5; 13 bases are shared with TRBD2. J lost 5 bases, V lost 4 bases, and 2 bases had no gene match. The CDR3 extends over 14 amino acids. Germline-derived CDR1 and CDR2 are SGDLS and YYNGEE. The CDR3 region is CASSSTSGGETQYF. CDR3 coding DNA: TGTGCCAGCAGCTCGACTAGCGGGGGGGAGACCCAGTACTTC.

This chain joins TRBV28 and TRBJ2-5; TRBD1 might be the D (6 bases). Germline CDR1 MDHEN, CDR2 SYDVKM. Trimming shortened V by 5 bases and J by 5 bases, and 12 bases separated the two germline ends. The CDR3 runs 13 residues. The CDR3 DNA follows: TGTGCCAGCAGTCAATACAGGGAGGAGACCCAGTACTTC. It yields the protein CASSQYREETQYF.

CDR3 in DNA: TGTGCCAGCAGCTCCGGAGGGGACTCCGGCTACACCTTC. It yields the protein CASSSGGDSGYTF. This chain connects TRBV7-8 to TRBJ1-2; tentative D call: TRBD1 (5 bases). Trimming left V 4 bases short and J 8 bases short, with 14 bases between. The germline V gene has CDR1 SGHVS and CDR2 FQNEAQ. The CDR3 spans 13 residues.

This sequence joins TRBV29-1 and TRBJ1-2, with 8 bases matching TRBD1. V gave up 7 bases and J gave up 7 bases; unmatched junction bases: 11. This CDR3 comprises 13 residues. CDR1 is SQVTM, CDR2 ANQGSEA, per germline. The CDR3 region is CSDQDRGRLGYTF. In DNA, the CDR3 is TGCAGCGACCAAGACAGGGGACGGCTTGGCTACACCTTC.

The chain recombines TRBV5-6 with TRBJ2-3, with 7 bases matching TRBD1. V dropped 5 bases and J dropped 0; count of bases not matched to a gene: 9. The CDR3 runs 16 residues. CDR1 SGHDT and CDR2 YYEEEE come from the germline V gene. The CDR3 DNA is TGTGCCAGCAGGTTCGATACAGGGGCTAGCACAGATACGCAGTATTTT. This encodes CASRFDTGASTDTQYF.

The V and J genes are TRBV20-1 and TRBJ1-2; 11 nucleotides match TRBD1. Germline values: CDR1 DFQATT, CDR2 SNEGSKA (reference sequence). There are 16 residues in the CDR3. Trimming cost V 3 bases and J 2 bases; bases outside gene matches: 8. The CDR3 bases are TGCAGTGCTAGTAGGACAGGGGGCGCGATGAACTATGGCTACACCTTC. Translating it yields CSASRTGGAMNYGYTF.

This clone has only a few counts. The rearrangement links TRBV2 to TRBJ1-1, with D tentatively TRBD1 (5 bases). The CDR3 contains 16 residues. The V end lost 5 bases, the J end lost 6 bases, and 22 bases lay between the germline ends. Germline assignment: CDR1 SNHLY and CDR2 FYNNEI. The CDR3 loop reads CASSQQRTGGGAEAFF. In DNA, the CDR3 is TGTGCCAGCAGTCAACAGAGGACGGGCGGGGGGGCTGAAGCTTTCTTT.

This sequence joins TRBV10-2 and TRBJ2-7; perhaps TRBD2 as D (5 bases). CDR1 is WSHSY and CDR2 is SAAADI in the germline V gene. V was pared by 3 bases and J by 1 base, with 10 bases between. The CDR3 is 14 amino acids. CDR3 in amino acids: CASSDQRKSYEQYF. The CDR3 nucleotides read TGCGCCAGCAGTGACCAGCGGAAGTCCTACGAGCAGTACTTC.

This clone has just a few counts. The chain carries TRBV11-2 and TRBJ2-5; possibly TRBD2 for D (7 bases). V was clipped by 6 bases and J by 2 bases, with 19 bases between them. This CDR3 region has 16 residues. Per the germline V gene, CDR1 is SGHAT and CDR2 is FQNNGV. The DNA of the CDR3 is TGTGCCAGCAGGGCTTCAAGGGGGGGTGGGCAAGAGACCCAGTACTTC. As protein: CASRASRGGGQETQYF.

The chain carries TRBV2 and TRBJ2-1; D remains unclear. Trimming cost V 7 bases and J 10 bases, with 17 bases left between them. This CDR3 region has 13 residues. The germline V gene encodes CDR1 SNHLY and CDR2 FYNNEI. DNA of the CDR3: TGTGCCAGCACTTCCTTAATGGGCGCCGAGCAGTTCTTC. Amino acid sequence: CASTSLMGAEQFF.

Here the CDR3 DNA reads TGTGCCAGCTCACCTGGGACAGGGGGTTCCGGTGAGCAGTTCTTC. Protein: CASSPGTGGSGEQFF. The J gene is TRBJ2-1, the V gene TRBV18; 11 nucleotides line up with TRBD1. Unmatched junction bases numbered 7, after V lost 3 bases and J lost 9 bases. The CDR3 sequence is 15 residues long. CDR1 KGHSH and CDR2 LQKENI come from the germline V gene.

The chain recombines TRBV24-1 with TRBJ1-2; D remains unclear. The germline CDR1 and CDR2 sequences are KGHDR and SFDVKD. Trimming stripped 2 bases from V and 2 bases from J, with 11 bases between. The CDR3 extends over 15 amino acids. The CDR3 nucleotides read TGTGCCACCAGTGATTCCTACAGTCAGAACTATGGCTACACCTTC. It encodes CATSDSYSQNYGYTF.

This chain connects TRBV7-8 to TRBJ1-2; TRBD1 is a possible D gene (6 bases). The germline CDR1 and CDR2 sequences are SGHVS and FQNEAQ. The CDR3 runs to 14 residues. V lost 6 bases and J lost 4, with 15 bases in between. The CDR3 region is CASRGSGQSYGYTF. Here the CDR3 DNA reads TGTGCCAGCAGGGGTTCGGGACAAAGCTATGGCTACACCTTC. The full variable domain, rest sourced from reference TRBV7-8 and TRBJ1-2, is GAGVSQSPRYKVAKRGQDVALRCDPISGHVSLFWYQQALGQGPEFLTYFQNEAQLDKSGLPSDRFFAERPEGSVSTLKIQRTQQEDSAVYLCASRGSGQSYGYTFGSGTRLTVV.

J is TRBJ2-2 and V is TRBV5-1; D is possibly TRBD2 (5 bases). Germline CDR1 and CDR2: SGHRS and YFSETQ. The CDR3 has 15 residues. The V and J ends lost 4 bases and 1 base respectively, with 11 bases between them. The CDR3 sequence: CASSPEARNTGELFF. CDR3 bases: TGCGCCAGCAGCCCGGAGGCCCGGAACACCGGGGAGCTGTTTTTT.

The genes are TRBV28 and TRBJ2-3, with D tentatively TRBD2 (5 bases). CDR1 MDHEN and CDR2 SYDVKM come from the germline V gene. The ends were cut back, 4 bases at V and 2 bases at J, with 7 bases in the middle. The CDR3 is 13 residues long. The CDR3 region is CASSYGVTDTQYF. Written as DNA, the CDR3 is TGTGCCAGCAGTTACGGGGTCACAGATACGCAGTATTTT.

The V gene is TRBV11-2, the J gene TRBJ1-1, with 8 bases that match TRBD1. Unmatched junction bases numbered 5, after V lost 5 bases and J lost 6 bases. Germline lookup yields CDR1 SGHAT and CDR2 FQNNGV. The CDR3 contains 13 residues. The CDR3 spells CASSLDREAEAFF. In nucleotides, the CDR3 is TGTGCCAGCAGCCTGGACAGGGAAGCTGAAGCTTTCTTT.

There are many counts of this clone. The gene calls are TRBV28 and TRBJ2-1; TRBD2 might be the D (5 bases). Between the trimmed V and J ends, which lost 7 bases and 10 bases, there was a span of 17 bases. Germline loops: CDR1 MDHEN, CDR2 SYDVKM. The CDR3 runs 13 residues. The CDR3 bases are TGTGCCAGCACGTCCCCCACTAGTCTCGAGCAGTTCTTC. It translates to CASTSPTSLEQFF.

This clone has just one count. This sequence joins TRBV7-6 and TRBJ2-5; 7 bases are a match to TRBD2. The CDR3 length is 15 residues. V was pared by 0 bases and J by 0 bases, with 1 base of the junction left unmatched. Germline V gene lookup returns CDR1 SGHVS and CDR2 FNYEAQ. The CDR3 DNA follows: TGTGCCAGCAGCTTAGCGGGAGGGTACCAAGAGACCCAGTACTTC. This translates into CASSLAGGYQETQYF. Looking up the rest from reference TRBV7-6 and TRBJ2-5 gives the full variable domain: GAGVSQSPRYKVTKRGQDVALRCDPISGHVSLYWYRQALGQGPEFLTYFNYEAQQDKSGLPNDRFSAERPEGSISTLTIQRTEQRDSAMYRCASSLAGGYQETQYFGPGTRLLVL.

This clone was observed a handful of times. V gene TRBV7-9 combines with J gene TRBJ2-1; 7 bases are a match to TRBD1. Germline V CDR1 and CDR2: SEHNR, FQNEAQ (reference sequence). The CDR3 sequence is 14 residues long. V shed 7 bases, J shed 4 bases, and the junction held 7 bases outside the gene matches. The CDR3: CASTPGQVYNEQFF. The CDR3 DNA follows: TGTGCCAGCACCCCCGGACAGGTTTACAATGAGCAGTTCTTC. Using reference TRBV7-9 and TRBJ2-1 for the parts outside the CDR3, the full variable domain is DTGVSQNPRHKITKRGQNVTFRCDPISEHNRLYWYRQTLGQGPEFLTYFQNEAQLEKSRLLSDRFSAERPKGSFSTLEIQRTEQGDSAMYLCASTPGQVYNEQFFGPGTRLTVL.

This rearrangement joins TRBV3-1 (or the pseudogene TRBV3-2) to TRBJ2-1; D is unclear. V was shortened by 0 bases and J by 8 bases, with 8 bases between the two germline ends. The V gene's germline CDR1 is LGHDT and CDR2 YNNKEL (reference sequence). The CDR3 contains 13 residues. CDR3 loop: CASSQDFSDEQFF. The CDR3 DNA is TGTGCCAGCAGCCAAGATTTTTCGGATGAGCAGTTCTTC.

The V and J genes are TRBV14 and TRBJ2-2, with D uncertain. CDR3 length equals 13 residues. Per germline, CDR1 SGHDN and CDR2 FVKESK. V shed 3 bases and J shed 14 bases, with 16 bases lying between them. As DNA, the CDR3 is TGTGCCAGCAGCCAGACGGAGAGGTCCGGACTGTTTTTT. Protein sequence: CASSQTERSGLFF.